Sequencing of this T cell receptor (beta chain) was carried out in a study of T cells after posttransplantation cyclophosphamide. Study findings and constraints: Tissue-infiltrating T cells from skin or gut overlapped little with blood T cells.

From germline, CDR1 is SGHKS and CDR2 YYEKEE (reference sequence). V was pared by 4 bases and J by 6 bases, with 6 bases of the junction left unmatched. CDR3 size: 13 residues. Details on this clone: The target antigen is unknown.

Measured with immunoSEQ multiplex PCR; TCRdb has only the in-frame clones, and not every one. The sample lists approximately 30,000 clones; roughly 89% were seen once. The source material was PBMCs. The V and J genes are TRBV5-5 and TRBJ1-2, with 7 bases lining up with TRBD1. This receptor was identified in a woman aged 40 to 50 with a blood cancer, CMV-positive, and with a related stem cell donor. The CDR3 coding sequence is TGTGCCAGCAGCCTAGACAGGGAGAATGGCTACACCTTC. It encodes CASSLDRENGYTF.